This is a list of T cell receptor beta chains from one sample in a study of human T cells and chemical hapten exposure. A single record per CDR3 protein comes from TCRdb applying MiXCR to the RACE reads. The sample shows around 100,000 distinct CDR3 sequences, around 10% of them seen only once. The sample here was whole blood, taken in connection with sensitization to the hapten diphenylcyclopropenone (DPC). The receptors here all came from a woman aged 40 to 50 with alopecia areata. Some clones in this sample may be carry-over from other donors' samples. The CDR3 runs from the conserved cysteine through the conserved F or W. The D gene is left open where the match is weak. The size of a clone is reported for some rows only, either as once, few or many, or as a class for expanded clones.

v_gene,j_gene,abundance,d_gene,CDR3nt,CDR3aa
TRBV6-5,TRBJ1-6,many,TRBD1,TGTGCCAGCAGGACGGACAGGACCATTAATTCACCCCTCCACTTT,CASRTDRTINSPLHF
TRBV29-1,TRBJ2-3,many,NA,TGCAGCTATAACGAGGCGGGACAGCCCAATAAGGGAACAGATACGCAGTATTTT,CSYNEAGQPNKGTDTQYF
TRBV28,TRBJ1-5,few,NA,TGTGCCAGCACTGACCTACACGGCAATCAGCCCCAGCATTTT,CASTDLHGNQPQHF
TRBV28,TRBJ1-5,few,TRBD1,TGTGCCAGCAGTGGACAGGGTCGGAATCAGCCCCAGCATTTT,CASSGQGRNQPQHF
TRBV2,TRBJ2-7,few,NA,TGTGCCAGCAAACGGGACGTAAGCTCCTACGAGCAGTACTTC,CASKRDVSSYEQYF
TRBV12-3/TRBV12-4,TRBJ1-1,NA,NA,TGTGCCAGCAGTCAGGGACGTTCCCGAGGAAACACTGAAGCTTTCTTT,CASSQGRSRGNTEAFF
TRBV7-2,TRBJ2-7,many,NA,TGTGCCAGCAGCTTACCCCCCTACTACGAGCAGTACTTC,CASSLPPYYEQYF
TRBV4-3,TRBJ1-6,NA,NA,TGCGCCAGCAGCCAAGGGGCAGCTAATTCACCCCTCCACTTT,CASSQGAANSPLHF
TRBV29-1,TRBJ1-1,few,TRBD1,TGCAGCGGGGGTCGACAGGGGGCTATTTATACTGAAGCTTTCTTT,CSGGRQGAIYTEAFF
TRBV13,TRBJ1-5,few,TRBD1,TGTGCCAGCAGCTATGGACAGGGCGCGGGTCAGCCCCAGCATTTT,CASSYGQGAGQPQHF
TRBV4-3,TRBJ2-2,once,NA,TGCGCCAGCAGCCAAGAACTGGGTACGAACACCGGGGAGCTGTTTTTT,CASSQELGTNTGELFF
TRBV29-1,TRBJ2-1,few,TRBD1,TGCAGCGTTGTCCTACAGGGGGCCGGTGAGCAGTTCTTC,CSVVLQGAGEQFF
TRBV29-1,TRBJ2-5,many,NA,TGCAGCGTTGAACGGACGTCTGAGACCCAGTACTTC,CSVERTSETQYF
TRBV7-9,TRBJ1-1,NA,NA,TGTGCCAGCAGCTTAAGTGGGGCCGGTGAAGCTTTCTTT,CASSLSGAGEAFF
TRBV5-4,TRBJ1-2,many,NA,TGTGCCAGCAGCTTGGACGGAGGCTATGGCTACACCTTC,CASSLDGGYGYTF
TRBV4-1,TRBJ2-7,once,NA,TGCGCCAGTATGGGACGGAACTCCTACGAGCAGTACTTC,CASMGRNSYEQYF
TRBV20-1,TRBJ1-4,NA,NA,TGCAGTGCTCTCGAGAACTTACATGAAAAACTGTTTTTT,CSALENLHEKLFF
TRBV10-3,TRBJ2-7,NA,NA,TGTGCCATTGGTAGGGGGGAAAGCTCCTACGAGCAGTACTTC,CAIGRGESSYEQYF
TRBV7-2,TRBJ2-1,few,NA,TGTGCCAGCAGACCACCAGGCAATGAGCAGTTCTTC,CASRPPGNEQFF
TRBV12-3/TRBV12-4,TRBJ2-1,few,NA,TGTGCCAGCAGCCGTCCCGGTGAGCAGTTCTTC,CASSRPGEQFF
TRBV20-1,TRBJ2-3,NA,TRBD2,TGCAGTGCTAGAGATCGACTAGCGAGAGATACGCAGTATTTT,CSARDRLARDTQYF
TRBV20-1,TRBJ1-5,NA,TRBD1,TGCAGCGTGGGAAAGGGGGCGGCAACGGATCAGCCCCAGCATTTT,CSVGKGAATDQPQHF
TRBV6-6,TRBJ2-7,NA,NA,TGTGCCAGCAGTTACGGCGAAGGGAGCTCCTACGAGCAGTACTTC,CASSYGEGSSYEQYF